Described below is a single TCR beta chain sequence and its context. This specimen belongs to a study of cytomegalovirus exposure and HLA in healthy donors. Germline CDR1 reads KGHSH; CDR2 reads LQKENI. This CDR3 has 16 amino acids. V lost 3 bases to trimming and J lost 0 bases, with 12 bases between them. Primers for the PCR totalled 60 Vbeta and 13 Jbeta. Data came from immunoSEQ multiplex PCR; TCRdb stores just in-frame clones and leaves some out. In the table there are around 300,000 clones, 84% of which are singletons. This receptor was taken from a woman aged 40 to 55 in good health and CMV-seropositive. The material sequenced was PBMCs. The chain is built from TRBV18 and TRBJ1-3; TRBD1 might be the D (6 bases). In nucleotides, the CDR3 is TGTGCCAGCTCACCGCAGACACAGGGCTCTGGAAACACCATATATTTT. It specifies CASSPQTQGSGNTIYF.